This note documents a single T cell receptor (beta chain) sequence. Its antigen remains unidentified. V shed 3 bases, J shed 5 bases, and the junction held 13 bases outside the gene matches. Per germline, CDR1 LGHNA and CDR2 YSLEER. The CDR3 has 17 amino acids. This record comes from a study of T cell responses to AZD1222 COVID-19 vaccine. General study results and limits: The sample set comprised mostly white British donors with more females, and clonal diversity was possibly underestimated.

Sequencing used immunoSEQ multiplex PCR; TCRdb keeps in-frame clones, though not all of them. The sample has 150,000 or so clones; about 90% are singletons. The V and J genes are TRBV4-3 and TRBJ2-1; 7 bases agree with TRBD2. This receptor was obtained from an adult who received the AZD1222 COVID-19 vaccine. The sequencing here drew on peripheral blood, taken 28 days after the second AZD1222 dose. Here the CDR3 reads CASSQIATGGGDNEQFF. CDR3 nucleotide sequence: TGCGCCAGCAGCCAGATTGCAACGGGAGGAGGCGACAATGAGCAGTTCTTC.